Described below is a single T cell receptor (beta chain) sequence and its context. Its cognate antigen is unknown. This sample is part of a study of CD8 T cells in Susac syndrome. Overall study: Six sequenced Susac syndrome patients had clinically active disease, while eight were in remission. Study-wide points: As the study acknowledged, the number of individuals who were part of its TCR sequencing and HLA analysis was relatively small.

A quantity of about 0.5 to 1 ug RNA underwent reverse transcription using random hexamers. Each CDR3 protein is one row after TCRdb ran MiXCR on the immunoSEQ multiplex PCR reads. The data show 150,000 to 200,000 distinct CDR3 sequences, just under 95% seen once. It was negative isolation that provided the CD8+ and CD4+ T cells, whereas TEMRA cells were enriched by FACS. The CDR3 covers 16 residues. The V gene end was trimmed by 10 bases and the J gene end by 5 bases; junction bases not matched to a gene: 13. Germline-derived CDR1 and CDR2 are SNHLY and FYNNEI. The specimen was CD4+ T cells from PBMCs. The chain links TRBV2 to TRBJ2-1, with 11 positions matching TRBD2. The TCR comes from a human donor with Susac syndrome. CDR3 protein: CATARSSGRTHNEQFF. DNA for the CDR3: TGTGCCACCGCCCGATCTAGCGGGAGGACACACAATGAGCAGTTCTTC.